The subject of this entry is one T cell receptor (beta chain). Its antigen is undetermined. The sample originates from a study of T cell responses to AZD1222 COVID-19 vaccine. Study-level findings and limits: Just a handful of AZD1222 recipients tested seropositive at baseline.

There are 13 residues in the CDR3. Germline CDR1 is MNHEY and CDR2 is SVGAGI. Losses at the gene ends were 5 bases for V and 5 bases for J; bases not matched to a gene: 5. The data were produced by immunoSEQ multiplex PCR, yet TCRdb's version contains in-frame clones alone and is incomplete. The table has roughly 150,000 clones, approximately 91% seen once. Here the sequenced sample was peripheral blood, taken 28 days after the second AZD1222 dose. The rearrangement links TRBV6-5 to TRBJ1-2, with 7 positions matching TRBD1. The receptor's source is an adult who received the AZD1222 COVID-19 vaccine. The CDR3 loop reads CASSPTGAYGYTF. For the CDR3, the DNA is TGTGCCAGCAGTCCCACAGGGGCGTATGGCTACACCTTC.